This TCR beta chain was retrieved from a study of STAT3 mutations in large granular lymphocyte leukemia. Across the study: Over half of T-LGLL patients had one or more immunosuppressive regimens.

In regard to this clone: What it binds is unknown.

Average productive template count per sample was approximately 41,000. TCRdb's table, derived via immunoSEQ multiplex PCR, lists solely in-frame clones and lacks some. The table lists 500 to 750 clones, around a third of them singletons. Findings and limits, study-wide: Every T-cell large granular lymphocyte leukemia patient had at least one immunodominant TCR beta clonotype. Persisting codominant clonotypes may have hidden a small pathogenic clone. Treatment regimens differed across patients between samplings.

The origin of this receptor is a male patient in his fifties with T-cell large granular lymphocyte leukemia. Some clones in this sample may be carry-over from other donors' samples. The sequencing input was peripheral blood mononuclear cells.

The DNA of the CDR3 is TGTGCCAGCTCATCCCTTAGCGGGAGGATCACAGATACGCAGTATTTT. Translating it yields CASSSLSGRITDTQYF. This sequence joins TRBV27 and TRBJ2-3, with 10 bases identical to TRBD2. Germline V lookup: CDR1 MNHEY, CDR2 SMNVEV (reference sequence). Germline trimming cut 8 bases from V and 2 bases from J; bases unmatched to any gene: 10. This CDR3 spans 16 amino acids.